The T cell receptor beta chain under discussion was sequenced for a study of Ad26.COV2.S vaccination and SARS-CoV-2 variants. At the level of the study: Participant was drawn from the COV1001 Ad26.COV2.S trial arm. By the intramuscular route, Ad26.COV2.S was given once, or twice 56 days apart. General study points: Spike-specific TCR breadth ran higher among vaccine recipients than placebo recipients. From the TCR breadth and depth analyses, total T cell responses may have been underestimated.

Indicated treatment: some 20 received Ad26.COV2.S at low or high dose, single or two shots; about 5 received placebo; per-sample allocation not given. Samples came from day 63 after the first vaccine or placebo injection. The repertoire was sequenced with immunoSEQ multiplex PCR; TCRdb's copy has only in-frame clones and lacks some. The sample records about 330,000 clones, roughly 90% being singletons. Trimming left V 2 bases short and J 5 bases short, with 12 bases between. Germline assignment: CDR1 MNHNS and CDR2 SASEGT. This CDR3 region has 14 residues. As for this clone: Its antigen is currently unknown.

The J gene is TRBJ1-1, the V gene TRBV6-1; D may be TRBD1 (6 bases). Sample: peripheral blood, taken in a trial of Ad26.COV2.S vaccine versus placebo. This receptor was identified in a person aged 18-65 years who received the Ad26.COV2.S COVID-19 vaccine or a placebo. CDR3: CASSERGGWTEAFF. The CDR3 bases are TGTGCCAGCAGTGAAAGGGGGGGTTGGACTGAAGCTTTCTTT.